This TCR beta chain was identified during a study of cytomegalovirus exposure and HLA in healthy donors. Broader study findings: A later analysis linked a missense variant in DCLRE1C to the trimming of TCR beta V and J genes. TCR beta chains numbering more than 150 were designated cytomegalovirus-associated. An analysis that was carried out later associated 16,000 or so TCR beta sequences with HLA alleles at 0.05 false discovery rate. The authors reported that TCR beta sequences could predict HLA-A and HLA-B alleles. These predictions were accurate for most subjects in the first cohort.

PCR amplification relied on 60 Vbeta primers (plus 13 Jbeta primers). Repertoires were generated with immunoSEQ multiplex PCR, while TCRdb's copy carries only in-frame clones and drops some. The top ten clones hold approximately 25% of a sample with tens of thousands of clones, about a tenth of them seen once. Trimming removed 0 bases at V and 4 bases at J, with 8 bases between. The CDR3 is 14 residues long. Germline V gene lookup returns CDR1 LNHDA and CDR2 SQIVND (reference sequence). As concerns this clone: The antigen is not known.

Sequenced sample: PBMCs. The rearrangement uses TRBV19 and TRBJ2-3, with D perhaps matching TRBD2 (5 bases). The TCR was taken from a man between 60 and 70 years old in good health and CMV-seropositive. The CDR3: CASSIDSGADTQYF. Here the CDR3 DNA reads TGTGCCAGTAGTATAGACAGCGGCGCAGATACGCAGTATTTT.